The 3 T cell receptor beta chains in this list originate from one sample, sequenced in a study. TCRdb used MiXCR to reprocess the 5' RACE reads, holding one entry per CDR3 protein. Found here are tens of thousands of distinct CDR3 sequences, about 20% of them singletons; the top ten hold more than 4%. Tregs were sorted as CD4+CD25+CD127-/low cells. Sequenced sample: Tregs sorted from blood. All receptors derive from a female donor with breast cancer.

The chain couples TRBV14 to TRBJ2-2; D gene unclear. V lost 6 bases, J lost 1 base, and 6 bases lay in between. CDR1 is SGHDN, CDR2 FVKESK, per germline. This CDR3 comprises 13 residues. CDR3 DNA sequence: TGTGCCAGCAGTCCGGTGAACACCGGGGAGCTGTTTTTT. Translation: CASSPVNTGELFF.

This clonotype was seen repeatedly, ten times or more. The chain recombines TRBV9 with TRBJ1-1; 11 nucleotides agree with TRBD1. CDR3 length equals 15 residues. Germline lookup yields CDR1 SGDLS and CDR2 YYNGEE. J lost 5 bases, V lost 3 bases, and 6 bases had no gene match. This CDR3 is CASSGTGGSQTEAFF. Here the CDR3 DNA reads TGTGCCAGCAGCGGGACAGGGGGCTCGCAAACTGAAGCTTTCTTT.

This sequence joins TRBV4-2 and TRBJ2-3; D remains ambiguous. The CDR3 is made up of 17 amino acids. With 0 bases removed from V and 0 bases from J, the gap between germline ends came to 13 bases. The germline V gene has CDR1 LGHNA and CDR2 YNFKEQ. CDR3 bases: TGTGCCAGCAGCCAAGATCCTTGGCCGGATAGCACAGATACGCAGTATTTT. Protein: CASSQDPWPDSTDTQYF.